These T cell receptor beta chains were read from a single sample in a study of OX40 agonist ivuxolimab in advanced cancers. Assay used: immunoSEQ multiplex PCR; TCRdb lists only in-frame clones, some missing. The repertoire has 55,000 to 60,000 clones, about 93% of them found once; the top ten carry 18%. Sequencing used CD4+ or CD8+ T cells sorted from blood, obtained in a trial of the OX40 agonist ivuxolimab. Source of these receptors: an adult with an advanced solid tumor such as melanoma, head and neck, liver or kidney cancer. The CDR3 runs from the conserved cysteine through the conserved F or W. D genes are given only for firm matches. Clone size is given for some rows only: seen once, a few or many times, or a class if the clone is expanded.

cdr3_aa cdr3_nt v_call clone_size j_call cdr3_length d_call
CASSTPDISRPQHF TGTGCCAGTAGTACTCCCGACATCTCTAGGCCCCAGCATTTT TRBV19 . TRBJ1-5 14 .
CASVEGDWTEAFF TGTGCATCAGTGGAGGGAGATTGGACTGAAGCTTTCTTT TRBV28 . TRBJ1-1 13 .
CASSLRTGLGNTEAFF TGTGCCAGCAGCTTACGGACAGGGTTAGGGAACACTGAAGCTTTCTTT TRBV7-8 . TRBJ1-1 16 TRBD1
CASHRGGRITSGSLDEQFF TGTGCCAGCCACCGAGGGGGGAGAATAACTAGCGGGAGTTTGGATGAGCAGTTCTTC TRBV7-9 . TRBJ2-1 19 TRBD2
CASSWVNTEAFF TGTGCCAGCAGCTGGGTGAACACTGAAGCTTTCTTT TRBV5-6 few TRBJ1-1 12 .
CASSLGTAMLAKNIQYF TGTGCCAGCAGCTTGGGGACAGCGATGCTAGCCAAAAACATTCAGTACTTC TRBV28 . TRBJ2-4 17 TRBD1
CASQTQPGQGVVKLFF TGTGCCAGTCAGACCCAACCCGGACAGGGAGTAGTAAAACTGTTTTTT TRBV19 . TRBJ1-4 16 TRBD1
CASSRVGFSEQYF TGTGCCAGTAGTCGGGTGGGGTTCAGCGAGCAGTACTTC TRBV19 . TRBJ2-7 13 .
CASSIGLNYGYTF TGTGCCAGTAGTATCGGTCTCAACTATGGCTACACCTTC TRBV19 . TRBJ1-2 13 .
CASSQAGLAHEQYF TGTGCCAGCAGCCAAGCGGGACTAGCCCACGAGCAGTACTTC TRBV14 . TRBJ2-7 14 TRBD2
CASSPFTENNEQFF TGTGCCAGCAGCCCCTTCACGGAAAACAATGAGCAGTTCTTC TRBV5-5 . TRBJ2-1 14 .
CASSRSGSSSYEQYF TGTGCCAGCAGTCGAAGCGGGTCTAGCTCCTACGAGCAGTACTTC TRBV6-5 . TRBJ2-7 15 .
CASTSWESNYGYTF TGTGCCAGTACCTCGTGGGAATCTAACTATGGCTACACCTTC TRBV19 . TRBJ1-2 14 .
CASSFGNWGTYEQYF TGTGCCAGCAGTTTTGGGAACTGGGGCACCTACGAGCAGTACTTC TRBV28 . TRBJ2-7 15 .
CASSLPTGELFF TGTGCCAGCAGTCTACCGACCGGGGAGCTGTTTTTT TRBV27 once TRBJ2-2 12 .
CASRLAGLVVETQYF TGTGCAAGTCGCTTAGCCGGACTAGTAGTAGAGACCCAGTACTTC TRBV12-2 . TRBJ2-5 15 .
CAWSVGKAYEQYF TGTGCCTGGAGTGTAGGCAAAGCCTACGAGCAGTACTTC TRBV30 . TRBJ2-7 13 .
CASSYSILSRQGEQFF TGTGCCAGCAGTTACTCGATACTTTCGCGGCAGGGCGAGCAGTTCTTC TRBV6-6 . TRBJ2-1 16 .
CASSLIAGPRTEAFF TGTGCCAGCAGTTTGATCGCAGGGCCGCGGACTGAAGCTTTCTTT TRBV27 few TRBJ1-1 15 .
CASSFTVNTEAFF TGTGCCAGCAGTTTTACTGTGAACACTGAAGCTTTCTTT TRBV28 few TRBJ1-1 13 .
CASSEELWNGYGYTF TGTGCCAGCAGTGAAGAGTTGTGGAATGGCTATGGCTACACCTTC TRBV6-1 . TRBJ1-2 15 .
CASSLDRRTYNEQFF TGTGCCAGCAGCTTAGACCGGAGAACCTACAATGAGCAGTTCTTC TRBV7-7 . TRBJ2-1 15 .
CSVRGGAGELFF TGCAGCGTCCGGGGAGGGGCCGGGGAGCTGTTTTTT TRBV29-1 . TRBJ2-2 12 TRBD2
CASSLQPAEETQYF TGTGCCAGCAGCTTACAACCAGCTGAGGAGACCCAGTACTTC TRBV7-2 . TRBJ2-5 14 .
CASTTAAYNEQFF TGTGCCAGTACGACGGCCGCTTACAATGAGCAGTTCTTC TRBV19 . TRBJ2-1 13 .
CASSPPPANVLTF TGCGCCAGCAGCCCCCCCCCGGCCAACGTCCTGACTTTC TRBV4-1 . TRBJ2-6 13 .
CASSPGLAEETQYF TGTGCCAGCAGCCCTGGGCTAGCGGAAGAGACCCAGTACTTC TRBV7-9 . TRBJ2-5 14 TRBD2
CASRPPGELAAQFF TGTGCCAGCCGCCCGCCCGGGGAACTAGCGGCGCAGTTCTTC TRBV28 . TRBJ2-1 14 TRBD2
CASSPGTVSQETQYF TGTGCCAGCAGCCCAGGGACAGTTAGCCAAGAGACCCAGTACTTC TRBV5-5 large TRBJ2-5 15 TRBD1
CASSGVEETQYF TGCGCCAGCAGTGGGGTAGAAGAGACCCAGTACTTC TRBV10-1 . TRBJ2-5 12 .
CASRLAGAAYEQYF TGCGCCAGCAGACTAGCGGGAGCGGCATACGAGCAGTACTTC TRBV4-1 . TRBJ2-7 14 TRBD2
CASSNKRSGWADTQYF TGTGCCAGCAGCAACAAGCGGTCGGGCTGGGCAGATACGCAGTATTTT TRBV7-9 once TRBJ2-3 16 .
CASSPTRYNEQFF TGTGCCAGCAGCCCGACAAGGTACAATGAGCAGTTCTTC TRBV14 . TRBJ2-1 13 .
CASSFLGGATDTQYF TGTGCCAGCAGCTTTTTAGGGGGAGCCACAGATACGCAGTATTTT TRBV7-9 . TRBJ2-3 15 .
CASKGLAGFTDTQYF TGTGCCAGTAAAGGACTAGCGGGATTCACAGATACGCAGTATTTT TRBV19 . TRBJ2-3 15 TRBD2
CARTSTDTQYF TGTGCCAGAACTAGCACAGATACGCAGTATTTT TRBV27 . TRBJ2-3 11 .
CASSYSVGAASYEQYF TGTGCCAGCAGTTACTCGGTCGGGGCGGCCTCCTACGAGCAGTACTTC TRBV6-5 . TRBJ2-7 16 .
CASSFGGPTEAFF TGTGCCAGCAGTTTCGGGGGGCCCACTGAAGCTTTCTTT TRBV27 . TRBJ1-1 13 .
CASSLNSVSSYEQYF TGTGCCAGCAGCTTAAACAGTGTCAGCTCCTACGAGCAGTACTTC TRBV11-3 . TRBJ2-7 15 .
CASSLSANRFSGNTIYF TGTGCCAGCAGCCTATCGGCCAACAGGTTCTCTGGAAACACCATATATTTT TRBV7-9 few TRBJ1-3 17 .
CSVWSSHEQYF TGCAGCGTTTGGTCCTCCCACGAGCAGTACTTC TRBV29-1 . TRBJ2-7 11 .
CASSEYTGRKAYEQYF TGTGCCAGCAGTGAATACACGGGACGGAAAGCCTACGAGCAGTACTTC TRBV2 . TRBJ2-7 16 .
CASSRSVTSPSSHLQPQHF TGCGCCAGCAGCCGAAGTGTAACCTCACCCAGTTCACATCTACAGCCCCAGCATTTT TRBV4-3 . TRBJ1-5 19 .
CASSQDLAPGEQYF TGCGCCAGCAGCCAAGATCTAGCACCTGGCGAGCAGTACTTC TRBV4-3 . TRBJ2-7 14 .
CASSPPGPEAFF TGCGCCAGCAGCCCCCCCGGGCCTGAAGCTTTCTTT TRBV4-1 once TRBJ1-1 12 .
CASSRPGLAKDTQYF TGTGCCAGTAGTCGACCGGGACTAGCAAAAGATACGCAGTATTTT TRBV19 . TRBJ2-3 15 TRBD2
CASSVGGDRGRKAFF TGTGCCAGCAGCGTGGGTGGGGACAGGGGAAGGAAAGCTTTCTTT TRBV9 . TRBJ1-1 15 TRBD1
CASSLVRATGIGYTF TGTGCCAGCAGCTTAGTCAGGGCGACAGGGATCGGCTACACCTTC TRBV11-2 . TRBJ1-2 15 TRBD1
CASSLEFPGGIQETQYF TGTGCCAGCAGCTTAGAATTTCCAGGGGGGATCCAAGAGACCCAGTACTTC TRBV11-2 once TRBJ2-5 17 .
CASSEGYASGFTDTQYF TGTGCCAGCAGTGAAGGATATGCTAGCGGCTTCACAGATACGCAGTATTTT TRBV2 once TRBJ2-3 17 TRBD2